Reported below is one T cell receptor beta chain. Antigen: not known. This table comes from immunoSEQ multiplex PCR, and its TCRdb copy is limited to in-frame clones, with some not included. The sample includes approximately 47,000 clones, 60% to 70% seen only once; the top ten take around a fifth. The data are from a study of cytotoxic CD8 clonotypes in ibrutinib-treated CLL. Study findings and constraints: Baseline clonality, above age-matched healthy donor levels, tracked circulating CD8+ T-cell counts.

Germline assignment: CDR1 MNHEY and CDR2 SMNVEV (reference sequence). This CDR3 is built from 16 residues. Trimming cost V 5 bases and J 5 bases; bases outside gene matches: 12. The specimen was PBMCs, collected after 24 months of ibrutinib treatment. The chain links TRBV27 to TRBJ1-2; TRBD1 agrees at 9 bases. The source is a human donor with chronic lymphocytic leukemia. The CDR3: CASSLGQGFPIYGYTF. Written as DNA, the CDR3 is TGTGCCAGCAGTCTGGGACAGGGCTTTCCCATTTATGGCTACACCTTC.